Presented here are 18 T cell receptor beta chains from one specimen sequenced in a study of response to subunit inactivated influenza vaccine. TCRdb independently ran MiXCR on the RT-PCR reads; one entry per CDR3 protein. The data contain roughly 760,000 distinct CDR3 sequences, 20% to 25% of them singletons. This sample comprised PBMCs from blood, obtained less than 6 days after vaccination. These receptors were collected from a man aged 50-59 years who received an inactivated influenza vaccine.

This clonotype was seen a few times. This sequence joins TRBV28 and TRBJ2-7; 10 bases fit TRBD1. CDR1 is MDHEN and CDR2 is SYDVKM in the germline V gene. J gave up 3 bases and V 3 bases, and 26 bases lay outside the gene matches. The CDR3 runs 22 residues. This CDR3 reads CASSLVVGADRDRGRGYYEQYF. The CDR3 region has the DNA TGTGCCAGCAGTTTGGTCGTTGGTGCGGACCGGGACAGGGGAAGAGGTTACTACGAGCAGTACTTC.

This clonotype was counted many times. The rearrangement links TRBV4-3 to TRBJ2-7; 8 bases map to TRBD1. Germline CDR1 LGHNA, CDR2 YSLEER. The J segment lost 4 bases and the V segment lost 1 base, leaving 3 bases of the junction unmatched. CDR3 length: 14 amino acids. The CDR3 loop reads CASSQGDRGYEQYF. CDR3 in DNA: TGCGCCAGCAGCCAAGGAGACAGGGGATACGAGCAGTACTTC.

This clonotype was found a few times. In nucleotides, the CDR3 is TGTGCCAGCAGCTTCCATCCCTATGGCTACACCTTC. It translates to CASSFHPYGYTF. The chain carries TRBV7-9 and TRBJ1-2; no clear D gene. Per the germline V gene, CDR1 is SEHNR and CDR2 is FQNEAQ (reference sequence). The CDR3 spans 12 residues. Trimming shortened V by 3 bases and J by 4 bases, and 6 bases separated the two germline ends.

V is TRBV10-3 and J is TRBJ1-5; D is perhaps TRBD1 (5 bases). V lost 8 bases and J 2 bases, leaving 10 bases between the germline ends. The CDR3 totals 13 residues. The germline CDR1 and CDR2 sequences are ENHRY and SYGVKD. CDR3 DNA sequence: TGTGCCATCTCAATGGGGGGCAATCAGCCCCAGCATTTT. This encodes CAISMGGNQPQHF.

This clonotype has a handful of counts. The chain combines TRBV12-3 or TRBV12-4 with TRBJ1-5; 8 bases fit TRBD1. The CDR3 contains 14 residues. With 7 bases clipped from V and 6 bases from J, the junction kept 8 bases outside the gene matches. The DNA of the CDR3 is TGTGCCAGCACTGGACAGGGTCATGGTCAGCCCCAGCATTTT. It encodes CASTGQGHGQPQHF.

This clonotype was observed a few times. The chain carries TRBV18 and TRBJ2-5; TRBD2 matches at 8 bases. The CDR3 covers 16 residues. CDR1 is KGHSH and CDR2 is LQKENI in the germline V gene. V gave up 0 bases and J gave up 5 bases; unmatched junction bases: 8. CDR3 in DNA: TGTGCCAGCTCACCACCGATAAGCGGGAGTCTGGAGACCCAGTACTTC. Encoded protein: CASSPPISGSLETQYF. Filled out from reference TRBV18 and TRBJ2-5, the complete variable domain reads NAGVMQNPRHLVRRRGQEARLRCSPMKGHSHVYWYRQLPEEGLKFMVYLQKENIIDESGMPKERFSAEFPKEGPSILRIQQVVRGDSAAYFCASSPPISGSLETQYFGPGTRLLVL.

This clonotype has only a few counts. The chain carries TRBV14 and TRBJ2-4; 10 nucleotides line up with TRBD2. V lost 3 bases, J lost 9 bases, and 5 bases stayed unmatched. Per germline, CDR1 SGHDN and CDR2 FVKESK. The CDR3 is made up of 14 amino acids. The CDR3 nucleotides read TGTGCCAGCAGCCAGTCTAGCGGGAGTTCCATTCAGTACTTC. This encodes CASSQSSGSSIQYF.

This clonotype was picked up a small number of times. The V gene is TRBV6-1, the J gene TRBJ2-5, with TRBD1 identical over 11 bases. Losses at the gene ends were 5 bases for V and 5 bases for J; bases not matched to a gene: 10. The CDR3 sequence is 16 residues long. Germline V gene sequence: CDR1 MNHNS, CDR2 SASEGT. In nucleotides, the CDR3 is TGTGCCAGCAGTCGAGGGACAGGGGGGGAGCAGGAGACCCAGTACTTC. Amino acids: CASSRGTGGEQETQYF.

V and J are TRBV7-2 and TRBJ1-5; 7 nucleotides line up with TRBD1. V shed 3 bases, J shed 2 bases, and the junction held 1 base outside the gene matches. Per germline, CDR1 SGHTA and CDR2 FQGNSA. The CDR3 consists of 14 residues. This CDR3 reads CASSLGQRNQPQHF. CDR3 nucleotide sequence: TGTGCCAGCAGCTTGGGACAGCGCAATCAGCCCCAGCATTTT.

There are a few counts of this clonotype. This chain links TRBV20-1 with TRBJ1-2; D call uncertain. The germline gives CDR1 DFQATT, CDR2 SNEGSKA (reference sequence). The CDR3 length is 13 residues. Trimming shortened V by 1 base and J by 2 bases, and 8 bases separated the two germline ends. Here the CDR3 reads CSARASSNYGYTF. CDR3 coding DNA: TGCAGTGCTAGAGCCAGTTCCAACTATGGCTACACCTTC.

This clonotype has a handful of counts. The chain couples TRBV5-1 to TRBJ2-1; D is unresolved. Trimming shortened V by 0 bases and J by 4 bases, and 11 bases separated the two germline ends. Germline CDR1 SGHRS, CDR2 YFSETQ. The CDR3 consists of 15 residues. DNA of the CDR3: TGCGCCAGCAGCTTGGCCCCCGAAACGTACAATGAGCAGTTCTTC. Protein: CASSLAPETYNEQFF.

This chain links TRBV20-1 with TRBJ2-1; the match to TRBD1 covers 8 bases. The germline V gene encodes CDR1 DFQATT and CDR2 SNEGSKA (reference sequence). Losses at the gene ends were 5 bases for V and 5 bases for J; bases not matched to a gene: 8. CDR3 length: 14 amino acids. This CDR3 is CSADRQGLHNEQFF. In DNA, the CDR3 is TGCAGTGCTGATAGACAGGGGCTCCACAATGAGCAGTTCTTC.

This chain links TRBV20-1 with TRBJ2-7; 9 bases are a match to TRBD2. The ends lost 5 bases at V and 2 bases at J; junction bases unmatched: 7. Germline V lookup: CDR1 DFQATT, CDR2 SNEGSKA (reference sequence). CDR3 size: 14 residues. CDR3 in amino acids: CSARETSGPYEQYF. The CDR3 DNA sequence: TGCAGTGCTCGGGAGACTAGCGGCCCCTACGAGCAGTACTTC.

There are many counts of this clonotype. J is TRBJ2-2 and V is TRBV4-3; TRBD1 aligns across 9 bases. The germline gives CDR1 LGHNA, CDR2 YSLEER. There are 15 residues in the CDR3. The V gene end was trimmed by 6 bases and the J gene end by 3 bases; junction bases not matched to a gene: 5. CDR3 sequence reads: CASRAGTGYTGELFF. In DNA, the CDR3 is TGCGCCAGCAGGGCCGGGACAGGGTACACCGGGGAGCTGTTTTTT.

This chain connects TRBV18 to TRBJ2-3, with 7 bases that match TRBD1. There are 15 residues in the CDR3. V shed 3 bases and J 3 bases; nucleotides not matched to a gene: 6. Germline CDR1 is KGHSH and CDR2 is LQKENI. CDR3 sequence (DNA): TGTGCCAGCTCACCGCGACAGGGTACGACAGATACGCAGTATTTT. Translation gives CASSPRQGTTDTQYF.

The CDR3 sequence: CASSQDLGLRGYGYTF. As DNA, the CDR3 is TGTGCCAGCAGCCAAGATCTTGGACTCAGAGGGTATGGCTACACCTTC. The V gene is TRBV4-2, the J gene TRBJ1-2; D gene ambiguous. Trimming pared 0 bases from V and 5 bases from J, leaving 16 bases between. Germline CDR1 is LGHNA and CDR2 is YNFKEQ. The CDR3 length is 16 residues.

The V gene is TRBV20-1, the J gene TRBJ2-6; D unclear. V was trimmed by 2 bases and J by 3 bases, leaving 11 bases between them. CDR1 and CDR2 (germline): DFQATT, SNEGSKA (reference sequence). This CDR3 has 15 residues. The CDR3: CSARKFVDGANVLTF. The CDR3 DNA reads TGCAGTGCTAGAAAATTTGTAGATGGGGCCAACGTCCTGACTTTC.

The genes are TRBV6-1 and TRBJ2-7; 14 bases align to TRBD2. V shed 6 bases, J shed 3 bases, and the junction held 4 bases outside the gene matches. CDR1 is MNHNS and CDR2 is SASEGT in the germline V gene. This CDR3 region has 15 residues. For the CDR3, the DNA is TGTGCCAGCAGACGGGGACTAGCGGGAGACTACGAGCAGTACTTC. This translates into CASRRGLAGDYEQYF.